The entry below describes one T cell receptor beta chain. Its specific antigen is unknown. Per-base quality was not reported, and no clone a single base away is much larger than it. The data derive from a study of CD8+ T cells in alopecia areata (dated by TCRdb to 2016 to 2018). Context from the whole study: Treated patients were enrolled in an open-label pilot trial of oral tofacitinib, 5 to 10 mg twice daily, for moderate-to-severe alopecia areata. Patients received tofacitinib for 6 to 18 months and were then followed off drug for 6 months to check for delayed response and recurrence. High-throughput TCRbeta sequencing was used to examine T cell clonal expansion in alopecia areata in both the C3H/HeJ mouse model and human patients. On the human side, TCRbeta sequencing was run on scalp tissue and on sorted CD4+ and CD8+ peripheral blood T cells from healthy controls and from alopecia areata patients with either patchy or totalis/universalis disease. Tofacitinib-treated patients had biopsies at baseline and at 4 and 24 weeks of treatment, with a later scalp biopsy in several patients. Clonality in the scalp was compared among normal scalp (n=4), patchy alopecia areata scalp (n=8), and alopecia totalis/universalis scalp (n=8). RNA came from the PAXgene miRNA kit for fixed scalp, the miRNeasy kit for PBMCs, and the RNeasy kit for mouse skin. TCRbeta CDR3 regions were amplified by immunoSEQ multiplex PCR using 35 Vbeta forward and 13 Jbeta reverse primers.

Paper-wide results and their limitations: Higher clonality and more expanded CD8+ clones were observed in lesional scalp than in normal scalp, particularly in alopecia totalis/universalis, a finding suggestive of antigenic drive. Unlike mouse skin, where gammadelta T cells dominate, normal human skin contains resident alphabeta T cells that get sequenced too, which complicates analysis of the scalp TCR repertoire. Compared with mice, TCR sequences shared between patients were less clear, possibly partly because of HLA diversity across the patient population.

The library was made by the immunoSEQ multiplex PCR assay. RNA was extracted from all samples and reverse transcribed into cDNA as template for TCR sequencing. SuperScript III was used for first-strand cDNA synthesis, primed with a 2:1 mix of oligo-dT and random hexamers. Amplification bias was assessed with a synthetic immune receptor repertoire, and residual bias was removed computationally. For the original study's pipeline: Raw reads were preprocessed to remove errors, and CDR3 was defined by IMGT conventions from the conserved cysteine to phenylalanine. To get clonality, Shannon entropy was normalized by log2 of the number of productive unique TCRs and the result was subtracted from 1. Whether scalp clones were CD4 or CD8 was inferred by matching scalp TCRbeta sequences against CD4 and CD8 repertoires sorted from blood. In TCRdb, the immuneACCESS table is reduced to in-frame sequences with V and J assigned. These tables do not hold every clone; where another copy was compared, an unresolved V gene accounts for under half, and the others remain unexplained. V and J calls and clone size come straight from that table; D and trimming were deduced from the DNA. This sample is represented by over 200,000 clones; around 62% of them were singletons. The leading ten clones occupy approximately 0.45% of the sample.

Looking up the germline V gene yields CDR1 MGHDK and CDR2 SYGVNS. There are 11 amino acids in the CDR3, from cysteine to phenylalanine inclusive. Here the CDR3 DNA is all that survives: 33 bases in frame from base 1. Cut back by 6 bases and 0 bases, the V and J ends lie 0 bases apart. The sample's time point label, decoded: baseline before oral tofacitinib. Peripheral blood and lesional scalp punch biopsies were obtained from patients with alopecia areata. After PBMCs were isolated by density centrifugation and stained for CD3, CD4 and CD8, a FACSAria was used to sort CD4+ and CD8+ T cells. This receptor was obtained from a human donor with alopecia areata. The rearranged chain carries TRBV25-1 and TRBJ2-4, with no confident D gene call. The specimen comprised CD4+ T cells sorted from blood, sampled at week 0. The CDR3 region reads CASRAKNIQYF. The bases read TGTGCCAGCAGAGCCAAAAACATTCAGTACTTC.